The rows below give T cell receptor beta chains drawn from one sample of a study of T-cell reconstitution after alpha-beta-depleted transplantation in children. TCRdb itself ran the PCR reads through MiXCR, one entry per CDR3 protein. The sample includes about 500,000 distinct CDR3 sequences, about 33% of them seen just once. The sample consisted of PBMCs from the stem cell graft donor, taken from the stem cell graft. The receptors were gathered from a human donor who donated a stem cell graft to a child with aplastic anemia. CDR3s include the opening cysteine and the closing phenylalanine or tryptophan. Each record gives: CDR3 DNA, CDR3 protein, D gene, J gene, V gene, clone size. A D gene is named only where the DNA matches it firmly. The listing skips clone size in some rows; elsewhere it reads once, few, many or a size class.

cdr3_nt: TGCGCCAGCAGCTTGGGCACAGCGTTAAATCAGCCCCAGCATTTT; cdr3_aa: CASSLGTALNQPQHF; d_call: -; j_call: TRBJ1-5; v_call: TRBV5-1; clone_size: few
cdr3_nt: TGTGCCAGCAGCCCTCCGGCGGAGGGAGGGCCGGACAAAAACATTCAGTACTTC; cdr3_aa: CASSPPAEGGPDKNIQYF; d_call: TRBD2; j_call: TRBJ2-4; v_call: TRBV9; clone_size: -
cdr3_nt: TGTGCCAGCAGTTATATGGAGCGGGCCTCCTACGAGCAGTACTTC; cdr3_aa: CASSYMERASYEQYF; d_call: -; j_call: TRBJ2-7; v_call: TRBV6-2/TRBV6-3; clone_size: -
cdr3_nt: TGTGCCAGCAGCTTACGAAGCGGCGGGAGGGCCCTGTCCTACAATGAGCAGTTCTTC; cdr3_aa: CASSLRSGGRALSYNEQFF; d_call: TRBD2; j_call: TRBJ2-1; v_call: TRBV7-6; clone_size: few
cdr3_nt: TGTGCCAGCAGCACCGGGACCTGCGAGCAGTACTTC; cdr3_aa: CASSTGTCEQYF; d_call: -; j_call: TRBJ2-7; v_call: TRBV7-2; clone_size: -
cdr3_nt: TGCGCCAGCAGCTTGGTGGGGGAGGGTTACAATGAGCAGTTCTTC; cdr3_aa: CASSLVGEGYNEQFF; d_call: TRBD2; j_call: TRBJ2-1; v_call: TRBV5-1; clone_size: -
cdr3_nt: TGTGCCTGGAGTGTAGATGGGGACGAGCAGTACTTC; cdr3_aa: CAWSVDGDEQYF; d_call: -; j_call: TRBJ2-7; v_call: TRBV30; clone_size: once
cdr3_nt: TGTGCCAGCAAAGGGACCGCCGGGGAGCTGTTTTTT; cdr3_aa: CASKGTAGELFF; d_call: -; j_call: TRBJ2-2; v_call: TRBV6-2/TRBV6-3; clone_size: -
cdr3_nt: TGCAGTGCTAGGGACTACAGAGGTCTAAATGAAAAACTGTTTTTT; cdr3_aa: CSARDYRGLNEKLFF; d_call: -; j_call: TRBJ1-4; v_call: TRBV20-1; clone_size: -
cdr3_nt: TGTGCCAGCAGCCAAGGACCTGGGGGGGACAATGAGCAGTTCTTC; cdr3_aa: CASSQGPGGDNEQFF; d_call: TRBD2; j_call: TRBJ2-1; v_call: TRBV4-2; clone_size: few
cdr3_nt: TGCAGTGCTGCGGGCAGGAACACTGAAGCTTTCTTT; cdr3_aa: CSAAGRNTEAFF; d_call: -; j_call: TRBJ1-1; v_call: TRBV20-1; clone_size: -
cdr3_nt: TGTGCCAGCTGCGCCAACAATGAGCAGTTCTTC; cdr3_aa: CASCANNEQFF; d_call: -; j_call: TRBJ2-1; v_call: TRBV6-6; clone_size: -
cdr3_nt: TGTGCCAGCAGCAGTCATGCGGGGGCCATTGGCACAGATACGCAGTATTTT; cdr3_aa: CASSSHAGAIGTDTQYF; d_call: -; j_call: TRBJ2-3; v_call: TRBV12-3/TRBV12-4; clone_size: -
cdr3_nt: TGCAGTGCTAGAGGGGACAGTGTCTACGAGCAGTACTTC; cdr3_aa: CSARGDSVYEQYF; d_call: TRBD1; j_call: TRBJ2-7; v_call: TRBV20-1; clone_size: -
cdr3_nt: TGTGCCACCTCCCCTAGGACAGGGGTGAACACTGAAGCTTTCTTT; cdr3_aa: CATSPRTGVNTEAFF; d_call: TRBD1; j_call: TRBJ1-1; v_call: TRBV12-3/TRBV12-4; clone_size: few
cdr3_nt: TGTGCCAGCAGCTTAGGAAGGTACGACTACGAGCAGTACTTC; cdr3_aa: CASSLGRYDYEQYF; d_call: -; j_call: TRBJ2-7; v_call: TRBV11-2; clone_size: -
cdr3_nt: TGTGCCAGCAGCTTAGAAACGGCACCCTACAATGAGCAGTTCTTC; cdr3_aa: CASSLETAPYNEQFF; d_call: -; j_call: TRBJ2-1; v_call: TRBV7-2; clone_size: -
cdr3_nt: TGTGCCAGCAGACACGCGGGGGGCGGAGATACGCAGTATTTT; cdr3_aa: CASRHAGGGDTQYF; d_call: TRBD2; j_call: TRBJ2-3; v_call: TRBV12-3/TRBV12-4; clone_size: -
cdr3_nt: TGCGCCAGCAGCCCCGGGACAGGGTCGAACACTGAAGCTTTCTTT; cdr3_aa: CASSPGTGSNTEAFF; d_call: TRBD1; j_call: TRBJ1-1; v_call: TRBV5-1; clone_size: -
cdr3_nt: TGTGCCAGCAGCTTAACTGGGAGGGGGAATGAGCAGTTCTTC; cdr3_aa: CASSLTGRGNEQFF; d_call: -; j_call: TRBJ2-1; v_call: TRBV7-3; clone_size: few
cdr3_nt: TGTGCCAGCAGTTCTTACAGGGCATCCCCGCCCCAGCATTTT; cdr3_aa: CASSSYRASPPQHF; d_call: -; j_call: TRBJ1-5; v_call: TRBV28; clone_size: -
cdr3_nt: TGCAGTGCCGCCTTAGGGGTGGGAGTAGAAGAGACCCAGTACTTC; cdr3_aa: CSAALGVGVEETQYF; d_call: -; j_call: TRBJ2-5; v_call: TRBV20-1; clone_size: once
cdr3_nt: TGTGCCACCAGAGAGAGGGAAGTAGCGGGTCGGGGGGAGACCCAGTACTTC; cdr3_aa: CATREREVAGRGETQYF; d_call: TRBD2; j_call: TRBJ2-5; v_call: TRBV15; clone_size: -
cdr3_nt: TGTGCCAGCAGTTTAGGATCAGGGAACACGGAGACCCAGTACTTC; cdr3_aa: CASSLGSGNTETQYF; d_call: -; j_call: TRBJ2-5; v_call: TRBV12-3/TRBV12-4; clone_size: few
cdr3_nt: TGTGCCAGCAGTTTAGGCCCCTGGAGCGATGGCTACACCTTC; cdr3_aa: CASSLGPWSDGYTF; d_call: -; j_call: TRBJ1-2; v_call: TRBV27; clone_size: -
cdr3_nt: TGTGCCAGCAGTGGCAGCGGGAGAAAAACCTACAATGAGCAGTTCTTC; cdr3_aa: CASSGSGRKTYNEQFF; d_call: TRBD2; j_call: TRBJ2-1; v_call: TRBV25-1; clone_size: -
cdr3_nt: TGTGCCAGCAGCTTGACTAGCGGGAGGGCCACTGAGCAGTTCTTC; cdr3_aa: CASSLTSGRATEQFF; d_call: TRBD2; j_call: TRBJ2-1; v_call: TRBV7-2; clone_size: few
cdr3_nt: TGTGCCAGCAGCTCTGGGCCCATCGGACAACCTGAAGCTTTCTTT; cdr3_aa: CASSSGPIGQPEAFF; d_call: -; j_call: TRBJ1-1; v_call: TRBV7-9; clone_size: few
cdr3_nt: TGTGCCAGCAGCCAAGCGGTATCAGGGGGCTATTATGGCTACACCTTC; cdr3_aa: CASSQAVSGGYYGYTF; d_call: TRBD1; j_call: TRBJ1-2; v_call: TRBV3-1; clone_size: -
cdr3_nt: TGTGCCAGCAGCTTGACTAGCGGGGGCCTCGACAATGAGCAGTTCTTC; cdr3_aa: CASSLTSGGLDNEQFF; d_call: TRBD2; j_call: TRBJ2-1; v_call: TRBV5-5; clone_size: few
cdr3_nt: TGTGCCACCGTTGACAGGATTACAACCATGAACACTGAAGCTTTCTTT; cdr3_aa: CATVDRITTMNTEAFF; d_call: -; j_call: TRBJ1-1; v_call: TRBV7-6; clone_size: -
cdr3_nt: TGTGCCAGCAGCAAGACAGGGGAGATCTACGAGCAGTACTTC; cdr3_aa: CASSKTGEIYEQYF; d_call: TRBD1; j_call: TRBJ2-7; v_call: TRBV3-1; clone_size: few
cdr3_nt: TGCGCCAGCAGCCCATCTTCGACAGGGGAAAATGAGCAGTTCTTC; cdr3_aa: CASSPSSTGENEQFF; d_call: TRBD1; j_call: TRBJ2-1; v_call: TRBV4-3; clone_size: -
cdr3_nt: TGCAGTGCCCCCGGGGCTAGTTTATCGTTCTTC; cdr3_aa: CSAPGASLSFF; d_call: -; j_call: TRBJ2-1; v_call: TRBV20-1; clone_size: few
cdr3_nt: TGTGCCAGCAGCGTAGGGACAGCCGAAAACATTCAGTACTTC; cdr3_aa: CASSVGTAENIQYF; d_call: -; j_call: TRBJ2-4; v_call: TRBV9; clone_size: few
cdr3_nt: TGCGCCAGCAGTGAGTCGGGGGGGCATGAGCAGTTCTTC; cdr3_aa: CASSESGGHEQFF; d_call: -; j_call: TRBJ2-1; v_call: TRBV10-2; clone_size: -
cdr3_nt: TGTGCCAGCAGCCAAGAGACTAGTGCACTCGGCTCCTACAATGAGCAGTTCTTC; cdr3_aa: CASSQETSALGSYNEQFF; d_call: -; j_call: TRBJ2-1; v_call: TRBV4-2; clone_size: few
cdr3_nt: TGTGCCAGCAGTCTAGCGGGAGGAGTCGATGAGCAGTTCTTC; cdr3_aa: CASSLAGGVDEQFF; d_call: TRBD2; j_call: TRBJ2-1; v_call: TRBV12-3/TRBV12-4; clone_size: -
cdr3_nt: TGCAGCGTTGTTGTGGGTTCGAACACCGGGGAGCTGTTTTTT; cdr3_aa: CSVVVGSNTGELFF; d_call: -; j_call: TRBJ2-2; v_call: TRBV29-1; clone_size: few
cdr3_nt: TGTGCCAGTAGTATTCTAGCGGGAGGGCCCGGCCCCTACAATGAGCAGTTCTTC; cdr3_aa: CASSILAGGPGPYNEQFF; d_call: TRBD2; j_call: TRBJ2-1; v_call: TRBV19; clone_size: -
cdr3_nt: TGCAGCGTTGGTGCGGGGAGGGGTCAGCCCCAGCATTTT; cdr3_aa: CSVGAGRGQPQHF; d_call: -; j_call: TRBJ1-5; v_call: TRBV29-1; clone_size: few
cdr3_nt: TGCGCCAGCAGCCCCGGAATCACCACCTACAATGAGCAGTTCTTC; cdr3_aa: CASSPGITTYNEQFF; d_call: -; j_call: TRBJ2-1; v_call: TRBV4-1; clone_size: -